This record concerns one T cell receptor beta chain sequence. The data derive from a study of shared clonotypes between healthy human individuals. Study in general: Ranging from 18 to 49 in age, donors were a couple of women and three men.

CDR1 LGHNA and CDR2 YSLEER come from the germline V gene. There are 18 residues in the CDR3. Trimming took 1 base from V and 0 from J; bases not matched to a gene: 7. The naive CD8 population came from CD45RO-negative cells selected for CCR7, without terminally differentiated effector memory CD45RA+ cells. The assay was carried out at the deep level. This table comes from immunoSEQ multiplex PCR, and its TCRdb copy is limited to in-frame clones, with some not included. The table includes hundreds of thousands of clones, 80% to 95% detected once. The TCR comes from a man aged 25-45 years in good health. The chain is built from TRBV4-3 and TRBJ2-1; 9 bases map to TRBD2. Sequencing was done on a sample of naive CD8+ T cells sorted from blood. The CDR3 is CASSQALAGISSYNEQFF. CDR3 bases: TGCGCCAGCAGCCAAGCCCTAGCGGGGATAAGCTCCTACAATGAGCAGTTCTTC.